This T cell receptor beta chain was sequenced for a study of blood T cell repertoires in COVID-19. Overall study context: The samples span acute and convalescent COVID-19 from the United States, Italy and Spain. T cells, B-cell-depleted T cells, or PBMCs provided the cDNA or gDNA that served as material.

V gave up 0 bases and J gave up 2 bases, with 15 bases separating them. CDR1 is LGHNT, CDR2 FRNRAP, per germline. CDR3 size: 17 residues. Here immunoSEQ multiplex PCR was the method, and the copy in TCRdb shows in-frame clones only, minus some. The data show over 200,000 clones, with roughly 88% seen just once and around 0.78% held by the top ten. This rearrangement joins TRBV12-5 to TRBJ2-3; D perhaps matches TRBD1 (5 bases). This TCR was recovered from a woman aged 25 to 39 with acute or convalescent COVID-19. Material: peripheral blood. The DNA for the CDR3 is TGTGCTAGTGGTTTGGTACTCAGGGCCCGGTACACAGATACGCAGTATTTT. This codes for CASGLVLRARYTDTQYF.